The following is a T cell receptor (beta chain) sequence with its context. This record belongs to a study of blood T cell repertoires in COVID-19. Study overall: From the United States, Italy and Spain came samples of acute and convalescent COVID-19. T cells, B-cell-depleted T cells, or PBMCs supplied cDNA or gDNA.

Original processing methods: The assay estimated nucleated cells by amplifying reference gene primers. Method: immunoSEQ multiplex PCR; TCRdb's copy keeps in-frame clones and lacks some. From that table come the V and J calls and clone size; the DNA was used to work out D and trimming. Of roughly 220,000 clones in the sample, 80% to 85% are singletons; the top ten hold less than 2.5%. J gave up 4 bases and V 6 bases, and 5 bases lay outside the gene matches. Germline V CDR1 and CDR2: SQVTM, ANQGSEA. The CDR3 extends over 12 amino acids. The sequenced sample consisted of peripheral blood. J is TRBJ1-1 and V is TRBV29-1; the match to TRBD1 covers 7 bases. The clonotype originates from a woman aged 55-70 years with acute or convalescent COVID-19. CDR3 DNA: TGCAGCGTCCGACAGGGCAGCACTGAAGCTTTCTTT. As protein: CSVRQGSTEAFF.